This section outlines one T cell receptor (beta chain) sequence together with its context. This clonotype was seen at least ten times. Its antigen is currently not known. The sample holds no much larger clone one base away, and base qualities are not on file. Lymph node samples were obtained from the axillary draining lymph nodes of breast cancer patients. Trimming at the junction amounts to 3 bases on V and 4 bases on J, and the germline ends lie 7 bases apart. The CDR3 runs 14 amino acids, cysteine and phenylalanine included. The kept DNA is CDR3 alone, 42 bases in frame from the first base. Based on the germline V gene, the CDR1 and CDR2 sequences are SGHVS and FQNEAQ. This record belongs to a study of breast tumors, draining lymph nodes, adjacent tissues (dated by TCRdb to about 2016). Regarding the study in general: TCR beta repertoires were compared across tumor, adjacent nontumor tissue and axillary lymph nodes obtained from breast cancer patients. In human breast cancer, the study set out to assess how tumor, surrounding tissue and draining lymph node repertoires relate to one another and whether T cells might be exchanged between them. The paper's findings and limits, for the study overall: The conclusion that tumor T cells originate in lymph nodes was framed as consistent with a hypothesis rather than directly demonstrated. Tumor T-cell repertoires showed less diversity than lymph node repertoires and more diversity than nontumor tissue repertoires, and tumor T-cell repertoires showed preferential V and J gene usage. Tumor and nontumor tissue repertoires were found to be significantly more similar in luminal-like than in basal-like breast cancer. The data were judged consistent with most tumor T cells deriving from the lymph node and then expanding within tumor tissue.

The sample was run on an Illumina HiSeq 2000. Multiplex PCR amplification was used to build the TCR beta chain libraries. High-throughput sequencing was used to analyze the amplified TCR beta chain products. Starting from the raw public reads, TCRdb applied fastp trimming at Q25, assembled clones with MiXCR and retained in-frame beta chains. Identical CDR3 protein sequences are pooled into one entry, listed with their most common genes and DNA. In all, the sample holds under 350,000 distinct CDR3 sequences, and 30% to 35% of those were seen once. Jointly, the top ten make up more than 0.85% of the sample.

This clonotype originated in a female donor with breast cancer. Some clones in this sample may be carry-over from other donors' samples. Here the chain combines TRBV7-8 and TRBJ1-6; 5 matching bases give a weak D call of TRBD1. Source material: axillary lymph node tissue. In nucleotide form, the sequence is TGTGCCAGCAGCTTTGGGGGTTATAATTCACCCCTCCACTTT. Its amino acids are CASSFGGYNSPLHF.